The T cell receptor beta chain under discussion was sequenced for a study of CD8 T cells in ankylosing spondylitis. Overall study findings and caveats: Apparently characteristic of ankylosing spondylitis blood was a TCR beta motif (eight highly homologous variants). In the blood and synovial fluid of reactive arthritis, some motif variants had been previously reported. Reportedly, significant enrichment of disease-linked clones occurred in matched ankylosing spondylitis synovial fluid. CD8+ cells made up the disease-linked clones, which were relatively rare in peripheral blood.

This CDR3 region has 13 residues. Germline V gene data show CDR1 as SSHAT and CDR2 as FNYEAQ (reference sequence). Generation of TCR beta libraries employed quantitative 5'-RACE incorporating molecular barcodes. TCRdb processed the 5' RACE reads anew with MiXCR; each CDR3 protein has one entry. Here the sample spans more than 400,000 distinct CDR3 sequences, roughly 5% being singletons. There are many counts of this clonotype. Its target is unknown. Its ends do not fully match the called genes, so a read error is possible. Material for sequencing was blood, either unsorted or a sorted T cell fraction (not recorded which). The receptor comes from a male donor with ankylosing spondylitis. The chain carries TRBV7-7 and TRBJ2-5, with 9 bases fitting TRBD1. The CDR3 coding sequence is TGTGCTAGCAGCTTGGAGGACAGGGGGACCCAGTACTTC. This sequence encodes CASSLEDRGTQYF.